This TCR beta chain was profiled in a study of early T cells in non-severe SARS-CoV-2 infection (dated by TCRdb to the early 2020s). Notes on the research overall: Because TCR sequencing was done on bulk RNA from unsorted whole blood, the alpha and beta chains could not be paired. Study-wide findings and limitations: VDJdb matching was skewed toward anti-spike CD8 responses and likely underestimated virus-specific expansions by missing private and CD4 specificities.

Libraries were made using 5' RACE. Sequenced on a NextSeq 500. The TCR library protocol attached unique molecular identifiers to individual cDNA molecules to correct for sequencing error and PCR bias. Sequencing covered both TCR alpha and beta chains, and within each sample the abundances of alpha and beta sequences were tightly co-correlated. Processing in the source paper ran as follows. Decombinator V4 was used to annotate the V gene, J gene and CDR3 of the TCR sequences. TCRs were defined as expanded if a significant change between any two time points was detected under a Poisson model with p below 0.0001. TCR abundances were normalised to the total number of TCRs sequenced per sample and expressed as counts per million. TRAV1-2 paired with TRAJ12, TRAJ20 or TRAJ33 defined MAIT TCRs, while TRAV10 paired with TRAJ18 defined iNKT TCRs. A search of VDJdb, accessed on 1 November 2021, was run for TCRs annotated to CMV, EBV and SARS-CoV-2, with TCRs annotated for multiple antigens excluded. The public reads were quality trimmed at Q25 with fastp and then assembled into clones with MiXCR by TCRdb, keeping productive beta chains. Each CDR3 protein appears once, grouped with its most common genes and DNA. TCRdb assigned the V and J calls; the authors' analysis was not used. The sample table shows roughly 45,000 distinct CDR3 sequences, and about an eighth are seen once. The top ten constitute 9.1% of the sample.

In its sample, this clonotype was seen many times. Its cognate antigen has yet to be identified. Base qualities are not provided; no much larger clone lies one nucleotide away. The trim is 4 bases for V and 3 bases for J, with a gap of 6 bases between the germline ends. The CDR3 contains 11 residues, cysteine and phenylalanine counted. Left in the record is the CDR3 DNA by itself, 33 bases read in frame from the first base. CDR1 SQVTM and CDR2 ANQGSEA are derived from the germline V gene. Set within a cohort of healthcare workers in London, UK, this nested case-control study involved weekly PCR testing of nasopharyngeal swabs along with blood sampling. Between 23 and 31 March 2020, the week of the UK lockdown, healthcare workers were enrolled and then followed up weekly for as long as 16 weeks.

The material sequenced was whole blood. This sequence originates from an adult who was a healthcare worker with PCR-confirmed SARS-CoV-2 infection or an uninfected control (not recorded which). The chain is assembled from TRBV29-1 and TRBJ1-2; the D gene cannot be resolved reliably. The nucleotide sequence is given as TGCAGCGTTGGGGGATACTATGGCTACACCTTC. This sequence encodes CSVGGYYGYTF.